This T cell receptor (beta chain) was documented in a study of breast tumors, draining lymph nodes, adjacent tissues. Breast cancer patients provided tissue from their axillary draining lymph nodes. For this clonotype: Its specificity is unknown. The junction departs from germline at one end; a sequencing error may be responsible.

The CDR3 covers 15 residues. Germline V lookup: CDR1 DFQATT, CDR2 SNEGSKA (reference sequence). TCRdb analysed the multiplex PCR reads with MiXCR anew, one entry per CDR3 protein. The sample lists under 250,000 distinct CDR3 sequences, 32% occurring once. Study outcomes and limitations: Compared with basal-like, luminal-like tumors shared significantly more repertoire with nontumor tissue.

The TCR sequence derives from a female donor with breast cancer. Some clones in this sample may be carry-over from other donors' samples. The sample consisted of axillary lymph node tissue. The chain employs TRBV20-1 and TRBJ2-3; tentatively, D is TRBD2 (6 bases). In DNA, the CDR3 is TGCAGTGCTAGAGTGGACGGGAGTGGAACAGATACGCAGTACTTT. Residues: CSARVDGSGTDTQYF.